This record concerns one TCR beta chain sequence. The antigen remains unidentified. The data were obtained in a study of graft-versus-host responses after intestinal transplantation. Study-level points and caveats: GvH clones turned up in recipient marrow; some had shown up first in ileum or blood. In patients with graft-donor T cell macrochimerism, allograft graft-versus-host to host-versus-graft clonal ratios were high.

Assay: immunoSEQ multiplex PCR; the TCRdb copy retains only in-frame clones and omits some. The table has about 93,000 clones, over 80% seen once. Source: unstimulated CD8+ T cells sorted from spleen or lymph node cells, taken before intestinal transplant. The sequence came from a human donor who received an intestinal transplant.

CDR3 nucleotides: TGTGCCATCAGGGACAGGAGGTATGGCTACACCTTC. This encodes CAIRDRRYGYTF. This rearrangement joins TRBV10-3 to TRBJ1-2, with 7 bases fitting TRBD1. V dropped 6 bases and J dropped 5; count of bases not matched to a gene: 3. The CDR3 runs 12 residues. Per the germline V gene, CDR1 is ENHRY and CDR2 is SYGVKD.